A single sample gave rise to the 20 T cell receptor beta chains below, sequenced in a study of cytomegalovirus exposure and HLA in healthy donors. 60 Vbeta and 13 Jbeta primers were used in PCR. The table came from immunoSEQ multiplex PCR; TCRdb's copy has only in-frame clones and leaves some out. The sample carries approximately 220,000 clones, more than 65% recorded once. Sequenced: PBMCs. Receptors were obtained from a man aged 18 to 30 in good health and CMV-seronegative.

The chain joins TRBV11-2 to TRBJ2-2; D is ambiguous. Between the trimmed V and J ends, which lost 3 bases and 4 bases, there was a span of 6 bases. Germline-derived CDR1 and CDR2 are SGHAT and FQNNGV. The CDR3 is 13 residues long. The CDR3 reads CASSFTGTGELFF. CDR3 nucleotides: TGTGCCAGCAGCTTCACGGGCACCGGGGAGCTGTTTTTT. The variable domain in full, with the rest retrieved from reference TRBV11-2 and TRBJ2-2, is EAGVAQSPRYKIIEKRQSVAFWCNPISGHATLYWYQQILGQGPKLLIQFQNNGVVDDSQLPKDRFSAERLKGVDSTLKIQPAKLEDSAVYLCASSFTGTGELFFGEGSRLTVL.

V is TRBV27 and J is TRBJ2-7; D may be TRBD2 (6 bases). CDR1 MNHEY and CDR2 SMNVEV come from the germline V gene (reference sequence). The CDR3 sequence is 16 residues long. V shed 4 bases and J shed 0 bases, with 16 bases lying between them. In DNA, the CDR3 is TGTGCCAGCAGTTCGGGAGTAAGTTCCCTCTCCTACGAGCAGTACTTC. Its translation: CASSSGVSSLSYEQYF.

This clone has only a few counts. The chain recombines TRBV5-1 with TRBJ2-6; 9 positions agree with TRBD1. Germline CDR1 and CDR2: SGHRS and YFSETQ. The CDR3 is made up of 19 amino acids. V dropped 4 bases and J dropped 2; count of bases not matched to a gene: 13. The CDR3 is CASSALQGARSPGANVLTF. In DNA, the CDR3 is TGCGCCAGCAGCGCATTACAGGGGGCGAGATCTCCTGGGGCCAACGTCCTGACTTTC.

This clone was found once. The CDR3 DNA is TGTGCCAGCAGCCAAACAGGGGCAAACAATGAGCAGTTCTTC. Translated: CASSQTGANNEQFF. V gene TRBV27 combines with J gene TRBJ2-1, with 7 bases identical to TRBD1. V gave up 6 bases and J gave up 5 bases; unmatched junction bases: 7. CDR1 and CDR2 from the germline V gene are MNHEY and SMNVEV (reference sequence). This CDR3 contains 14 residues.

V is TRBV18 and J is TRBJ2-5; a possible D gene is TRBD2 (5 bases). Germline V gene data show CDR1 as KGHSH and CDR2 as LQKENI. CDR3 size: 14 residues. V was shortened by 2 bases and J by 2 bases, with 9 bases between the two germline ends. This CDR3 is CASSPNGEQETQYF. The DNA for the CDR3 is TGTGCCAGCTCACCAAACGGGGAACAAGAGACCCAGTACTTC.

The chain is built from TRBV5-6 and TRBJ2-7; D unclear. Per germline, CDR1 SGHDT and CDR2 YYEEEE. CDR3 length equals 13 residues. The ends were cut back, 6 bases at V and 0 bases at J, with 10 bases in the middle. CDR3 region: CASIATGSYEQYF. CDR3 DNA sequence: TGTGCCAGCATAGCCACGGGCTCCTACGAGCAGTACTTC.

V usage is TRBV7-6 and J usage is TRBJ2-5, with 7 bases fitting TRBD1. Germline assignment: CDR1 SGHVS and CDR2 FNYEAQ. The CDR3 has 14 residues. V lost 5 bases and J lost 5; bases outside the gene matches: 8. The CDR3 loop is CASSPGQVGETQYF. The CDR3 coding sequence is TGTGCCAGCAGCCCTGGACAGGTTGGGGAGACCCAGTACTTC.

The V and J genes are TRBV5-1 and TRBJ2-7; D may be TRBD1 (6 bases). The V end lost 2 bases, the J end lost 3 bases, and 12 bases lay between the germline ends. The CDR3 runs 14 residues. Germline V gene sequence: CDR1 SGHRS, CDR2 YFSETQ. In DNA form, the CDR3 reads TGCGCCAGCAGCTTAGATTGGACAGACTACGAGCAGTACTTC. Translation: CASSLDWTDYEQYF.

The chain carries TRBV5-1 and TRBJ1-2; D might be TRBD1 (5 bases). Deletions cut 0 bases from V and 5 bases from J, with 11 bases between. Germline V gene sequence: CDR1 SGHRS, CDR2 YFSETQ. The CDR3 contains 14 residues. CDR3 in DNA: TGCGCCAGCAGCTTGGGAGGCAGGGAATATGGCTACACCTTC. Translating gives CASSLGGREYGYTF.

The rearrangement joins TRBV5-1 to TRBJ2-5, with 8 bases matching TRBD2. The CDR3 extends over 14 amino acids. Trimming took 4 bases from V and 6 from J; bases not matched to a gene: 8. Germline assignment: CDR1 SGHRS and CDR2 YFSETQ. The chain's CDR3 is CASSKGLEGQTQYF. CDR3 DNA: TGCGCCAGCAGCAAGGGACTAGAGGGGCAGACCCAGTACTTC.

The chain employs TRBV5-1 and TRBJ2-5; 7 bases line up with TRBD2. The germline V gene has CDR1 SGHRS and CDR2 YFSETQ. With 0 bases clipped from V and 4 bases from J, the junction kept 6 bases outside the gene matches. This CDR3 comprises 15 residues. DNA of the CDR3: TGCGCCAGCAGCTTGGGAAGACTAGCCGGAGAGACCCAGTACTTC. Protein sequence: CASSLGRLAGETQYF.

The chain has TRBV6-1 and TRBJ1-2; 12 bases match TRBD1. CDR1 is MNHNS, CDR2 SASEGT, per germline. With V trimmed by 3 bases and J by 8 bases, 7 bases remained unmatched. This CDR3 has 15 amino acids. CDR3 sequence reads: CASSEGDRGRRGYTF. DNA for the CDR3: TGTGCCAGCAGTGAGGGGGACAGGGGGCGCCGAGGCTACACCTTC.

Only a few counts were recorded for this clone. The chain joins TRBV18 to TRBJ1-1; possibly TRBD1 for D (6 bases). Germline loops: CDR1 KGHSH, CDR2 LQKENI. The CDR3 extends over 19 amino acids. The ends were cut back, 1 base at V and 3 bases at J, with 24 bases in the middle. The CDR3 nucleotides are TGTGCCAGCTCACCACTACTTGGAGTGTTACAGGGTGGGGACACTGAAGCTTTCTTT. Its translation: CASSPLLGVLQGGDTEAFF.

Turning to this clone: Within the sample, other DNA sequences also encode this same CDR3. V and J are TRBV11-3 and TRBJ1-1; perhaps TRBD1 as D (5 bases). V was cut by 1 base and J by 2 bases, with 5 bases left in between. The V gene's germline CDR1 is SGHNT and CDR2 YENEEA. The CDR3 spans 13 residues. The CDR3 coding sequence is TGTGCCAGCAGCTTAGGGGGCAACACTGAAGCTTTCTTT. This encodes CASSLGGNTEAFF.

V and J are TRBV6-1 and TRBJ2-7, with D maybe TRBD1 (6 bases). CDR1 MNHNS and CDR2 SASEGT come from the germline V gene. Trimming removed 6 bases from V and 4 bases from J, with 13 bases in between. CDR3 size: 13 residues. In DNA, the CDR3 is TGTGCCAGCAGCAACAGGGTACATTACGAGCAGTACTTC. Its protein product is CASSNRVHYEQYF.

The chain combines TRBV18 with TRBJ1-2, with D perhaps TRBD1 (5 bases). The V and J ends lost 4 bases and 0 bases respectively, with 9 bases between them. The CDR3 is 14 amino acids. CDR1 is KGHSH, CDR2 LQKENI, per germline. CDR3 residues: CASSRGVSNYGYTF. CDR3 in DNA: TGTGCCAGCTCACGGGGGGTATCTAACTATGGCTACACCTTC.

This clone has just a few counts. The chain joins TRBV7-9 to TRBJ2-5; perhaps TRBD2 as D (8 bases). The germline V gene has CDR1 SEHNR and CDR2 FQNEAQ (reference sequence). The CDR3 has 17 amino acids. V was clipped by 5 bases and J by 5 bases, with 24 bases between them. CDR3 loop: CASSPGGLGQVYETQYF. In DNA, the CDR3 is TGTGCCAGCAGCCCAGGGGGACTAGGGCAAGTATACGAGACCCAGTACTTC.

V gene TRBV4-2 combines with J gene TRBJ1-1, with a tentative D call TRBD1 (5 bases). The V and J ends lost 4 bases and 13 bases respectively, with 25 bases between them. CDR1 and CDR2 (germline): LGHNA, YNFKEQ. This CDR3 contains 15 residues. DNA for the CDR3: TGTGCCAGCAGCCCTAAAACGGGGGTAGAGGATATCGATTTCTTT. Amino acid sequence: CASSPKTGVEDIDFF.

The CDR3, as DNA: TGTGCCAGCAGCCCATTGGTGGGGGCAGGCACAGATACGCAGTATTTT. Protein sequence: CASSPLVGAGTDTQYF. The rearrangement uses TRBV5-5 and TRBJ2-3; possibly TRBD1 for D (6 bases). Between the trimmed V and J ends, which lost 4 bases and 1 base, there was a span of 16 bases. The CDR3 has 16 residues. Germline V lookup: CDR1 SGHKS, CDR2 YYEKEE (reference sequence).

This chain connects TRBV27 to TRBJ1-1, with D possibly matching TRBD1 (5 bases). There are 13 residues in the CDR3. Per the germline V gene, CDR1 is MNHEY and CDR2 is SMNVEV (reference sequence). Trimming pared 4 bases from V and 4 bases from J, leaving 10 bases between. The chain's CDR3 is CASSWGGGTEAFF. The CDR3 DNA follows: TGTGCCAGCAGTTGGGGGGGTGGCACTGAAGCTTTCTTT.